This TCR beta chain originates from a study of cytomegalovirus exposure and HLA in healthy donors (dated by TCRdb to 2015 to 2018). In the study overall: In an earlier analysis of 587 of the donors, 276 Gb of sequence data and 120 million or so unique TCR beta sequences from about 190 million T cells were reported. An early release that covered 640 HLA-typed donors contained about 300 gigabases of sequencing data and 65 million to 100 million unique TCR sequences. The genetic ancestry cluster associated with self-reported Caucasian donors included roughly four fifths of the roughly 410 genotyped donors. The study was designed to test whether signatures of past pathogen exposure could be identified by cataloging public T cell receptors. The study profiled the T cell repertoires of under 700 subjects by immunosequencing and related them to cytomegalovirus serostatus. In addition to the first cohort of roughly 670 subjects, a separate validation cohort of around 110 different subjects was used. To predict cytomegalovirus infection status, the study combined high-throughput TCR immunosequencing, statistical association of individual TCRs with disease status, and machine learning. A later analysis re-analyzed previously published TCR beta repertoires from 500 to 700 donors and added high-resolution HLA genotyping to study TCR occurrence patterns. Rather than using new phenotypic data, the later analysis identified candidate immune exposures from TCR beta sequences and from how often those sequences occurred across donors. To decide whether each TCR beta V gene segment behaved as functional or pseudogenic, an earlier analysis of fewer than 750 of the donors relied on high-throughput TCR beta sequencing. Alongside the repertoire data, information on donor age, sex, ethnicity and CMV serostatus was compiled. In a later genetic analysis, genome-wide SNP genotypes for about 65% of the 666 donors were used, and that subset was treated as a discovery cohort. Every repertoire in the discovery cohort had been generated on one and the same sequencing platform. HLA typing covered class I and class II loci at four-digit resolution. Typing coverage varied by locus: roughly 620-640 donors for A, B, C, DRB1 and DQB1; under 550 for DQA1; more than 600 for DPA1; roughly 450 for DPB1. Roughly five DR-DQ haplotypes were treated as single units for association and clustering because of strong linkage in the cohort. Among roughly 400 genotyped donors of the cohort, an average of roughly 240,000 unique TCR beta nucleotide sequences were sequenced per donor, roughly a sixth of them non-productive. On the study overall, not on this receptor specifically: An association between a missense DCLRE1C variant and V-gene and J-gene trimming of TCR beta chains was found in a later genetic analysis and replicated in an independent cohort. In a later genetic analysis, fewer N-insertions in productive TCRs were reported among donors in an Asian-associated ancestry cluster than the roughly 640-donor mean. In an earlier analysis of 587 of the donors, most TCR beta V segments appeared in productive rearrangements about 87% or about 30% of the time, broadly matching IMGT annotations. Sequencing depth was assumed to be roughly uniform across donors in the presence/absence analyses, though that assumption may not hold. In this cohort, only TCR beta chains were sequenced, and detectable features were limited by the absence of alpha or paired-chain data. According to a later analysis, parvovirus B19, influenza, CMV and Epstein-Barr virus appeared linked to several top co-occurrence clusters. Because HLA typing was unavailable for some donors at each locus, only the typed subset was used in association tests. In the study, around 150 TCR beta chains were listed as associated with cytomegalovirus. Most TCR sequences were seen in very few donors, while some public TCRs were found in many individuals. The authors suggested that the approach could potentially be extended to other disease states and immunological phenotypes. The classifier was reported to diagnose cytomegalovirus status with high specificity and sensitivity in both the original cohort and the validation cohort. Some IMGT-functional V segments, including TRBV6-2 and TRBV6-3, could not be told apart with the 87-base-pair reads, so those segments were excluded. Strong co-occurrence of HLA alleles, especially DR and DQ, made assigning TCR associations to individual alleles difficult. A later analysis found that HLA-associated TCR beta chains were more clonally expanded and had lower generation probabilities than equally common non-associated chains. Three of the identified cytomegalovirus-associated TCR beta chains were confirmed in vitro to be specific for cytomegalovirus antigens. In a later analysis, TCR association rates were found to vary across HLA loci, with the most associated TCRs seen for DRB1 alleles and the fewest for HLA-C alleles. The sequencing pipeline was judged likely to have produced a cluster of highly shared sequence variants as a technical artifact. A later analysis associated 16,951 TCR beta sequences with specific HLA alleles at a false discovery rate of 0.05. A further reported finding was that TCR beta sequences accurately predicted the HLA-A and HLA-B alleles for most subjects in the first cohort. Fewer than 20 rarely observed V segments, including chromosome 9 orphons, were excluded from the earlier analysis of several hundred of the donors because counts were too low. The only immune exposure information available for the cohort was CMV serostatus. A later analysis found that most CMV-associated TCR beta chains appeared HLA-restricted, with HLA associations seemingly driven largely by CMV exposure. Linkage disequilibrium might explain the correlated functional status among segregating V segments, but an unknown experimental factor could not be excluded.

This clone has just one count. Its specific antigen is unknown. Base qualities are not provided; no much larger clone lies one nucleotide away. Reading from cysteine to phenylalanine, the CDR3 counts 15 amino acids. Kept here is only the CDR3 DNA, which spans 45 bases and is read in frame from base 1. CDR1 and CDR2, per the germline V gene, are SGHTA and FQGNSA. Relative to germline, V is 1 base shorter and J is 2 bases shorter, with 12 bases between their ends. In total, 630 or so healthy bone marrow donors made up the cohort. Cohort members were all nominally healthy when sampled, although unrecorded immune exposures were likely present. The donor tested CMV seropositive and was one of the 289 seropositive cohort members. Each donor provided a peripheral blood sample, and peripheral blood mononuclear cells were used for TCR beta sequencing. Genomic DNA extraction from the blood cell samples was performed with the Qiagen DNeasy Blood Extraction Kit.

Library construction relied on the immunoSEQ multiplex PCR assay. For the multiplex PCR, a mixture combining 60 forward primers for TCR Vbeta segments and 13 reverse primers for TCR Jbeta segments was used. The CDR3 region of rearranged TCR beta genes was amplified from genomic DNA with a multiplex PCR assay. The Illumina HiSeq System was used to sequence the amplified TCR beta libraries as 87-base-pair reads. The authors' pipeline ran thus. Across the 500 to 700 repertoires, a later analysis counted approximately 83 million unique TCR beta chains, 9.5 million to 13 million of which were shared by at least two donors. Raw reads were error-corrected and collapsed into unique sequences by a nearest-neighbor algorithm in which closely related sequences were merged to remove PCR and sequencing errors. To assign V, D and J gene segments, CDR3 sequences were aligned to IMGT reference sequences. For a sequence to be retained, a match of at least six nucleotides was required to both a V gene segment and a J gene segment. A rearrangement was called productive if the CDR3 had no stop codons and remained in frame with V and J, and every other rearrangement was called non-productive. CDR3 was defined according to IMGT convention as the region running from the second conserved V-encoded cysteine to the conserved J-encoded phenylalanine. Sequences without an unambiguous match to a single V gene segment were excluded from the earlier analysis of almost 600 of the donors. An earlier analysis of about 600 of the donors called V segments functional above 56.7% productive rearrangements and segregating when the between-donor standard deviation exceeded 5%. A statistical classification framework was built for diagnosing cytomegalovirus status from the catalog of TCR beta chain sequences. V and J gene assignment, in a later analysis, came from comparing TCR nucleotide sequences with IMGT/GENE-DB human TR gene sequences. A later analysis assigned CDR3 sequences and most-parsimonious VDJ recombination scenarios with the TCRdist pipeline. In a later analysis, every TCR beta chain was defined by the combination of its CDR3 amino acid sequence and its V-gene family, and reads without a unique V-gene family were dropped. As a way to deal with suspected cross-contamination and a sequencing artifact, a later analysis dropped more than 500 nucleotide sequences that were highly shared and had low generation probability. In a later analysis, a clonal expansion index was calculated for each public chain from normalized within-repertoire ranks of inferred template counts. A later analysis computed generation probabilities with a VDJ recombination model fitted to out-of-frame rearrangements, and checked the results against IGoR. Hypergeometric tests were used in a later analysis to score TCR-TCR, TCR-HLA and TCR-CMV co-occurrence, with a repertoire-size bias correction applied to the TCR pairs. A later analysis estimated false discovery rates by permuting HLA or CMV assignments 20 times. In a later analysis, co-occurring TCRs were grouped using DBSCAN, with TCRdist sequence similarity added in when clustering inside HLA-allele-positive subsets. For co-occurrence clustering, repertoires with fewer than 30,000 or more than 120,000 public chains were excluded, along with several repertoires with anomalous nucleotide sharing. This immuneACCESS table, as held by TCRdb, lists in-frame sequences with V and J called but not all clones. Of the missing ones, under half trace to an unresolved V gene in checked studies; the others have no known cause. V, J and clone size derive from that table, while D and trimming were established from the DNA sequence. For this sample the table gives 150,000 to 170,000 clones, of which about 80% were detected only once. 9.5% to 15% of the sample lies in the top ten.

The TCR was taken from a man in his thirties or forties in good health and CMV-seropositive. The chain employs TRBV7-2 and TRBJ2-7, with the identity of the D gene unclear. Sequenced sample: PBMCs. The DNA reads TGTGCCAGCAGCTTAGAGGTCGGAGCCCCCTACGAGCAGTACTTC. This gives the protein CASSLEVGAPYEQYF.